These 15 T cell receptor beta chains share one sample of origin, sequenced in a study of T cell changes during pregnancy in multiple sclerosis. The protocol was immunoSEQ multiplex PCR, while the TCRdb copy is restricted to in-frame clones and leaves out a portion. The table has roughly 27,000 clones, about 84% seen once. This specimen was CD8+ T cells from peripheral blood mononuclear cells, taken after pregnancy. The receptors derive from a female donor with multiple sclerosis, enrolled in a pregnancy study.

For the CDR3, the DNA is TGTGCCAGCAGCTTAGGGGACAGGGACAATGAGCAGTTCTTC. This translates into CASSLGDRDNEQFF. The genes are TRBV5-6 and TRBJ2-1; 9 bases agree with TRBD1. Germline V gene data show CDR1 as SGHDT and CDR2 as YYEEEE. The V gene end was trimmed by 2 bases and the J gene end by 5 bases; junction bases not matched to a gene: 2. The CDR3 consists of 14 residues. The complete variable domain, with remaining parts taken from reference TRBV5-6 and TRBJ2-1, reads DAGVTQSPTHLIKTRGQQVTLRCSPKSGHDTVSWYQQALGQGPQFIFQYYEEEERQRGNFPDRFSGHQFPNYSSELNVNALLLGDSALYLCASSLGDRDNEQFFGPGTRLTVL.

By share, this clone counts as medium-sized. The chain has TRBV19 and TRBJ1-2; tentatively, D is TRBD1 (6 bases). Trimming left V 3 bases short and J 3 bases short, with 8 bases between. The CDR3 is made up of 13 amino acids. Germline V gene sequence: CDR1 LNHDA, CDR2 SQIVND (reference sequence). CDR3 sequence (DNA): TGTGCCAGTAGTATTTCAGGGGACTATGGCTACACCTTC. Amino acids: CASSISGDYGYTF. Filled out from reference TRBV19 and TRBJ1-2, the complete variable domain reads DGGITQSPKYLFRKEGQNVTLSCEQNLNHDAMYWYRQDPGQGLRLIYYSQIVNDFQKGDIAEGYSVSREKKESFPLTVTSAQKNPTAFYLCASSISGDYGYTFGSGTRLTVV.

The chain combines TRBV5-6 with TRBJ2-7, with D maybe TRBD2 (5 bases). CDR1 SGHDT and CDR2 YYEEEE come from the germline V gene. V was clipped by 4 bases and J by 1 base, with 12 bases between them. The CDR3 is made up of 14 amino acids. The CDR3 loop is CASSAGYRSYEQYF. CDR3 nucleotide sequence: TGTGCCAGCAGCGCGGGTTACAGATCCTACGAGCAGTACTTC.

The chain couples TRBV7-2 to TRBJ2-1, with TRBD1 identical over 7 bases. The V and J ends lost 0 bases and 4 bases, in that order; junction bases with no gene match: 3. Germline-derived CDR1 and CDR2 are SGHTA and FQGNSA. This CDR3 comprises 15 residues. CDR3 in amino acids: CASSLAGTAYNEQFF. DNA for the CDR3: TGTGCCAGCAGCTTAGCCGGGACAGCATACAATGAGCAGTTCTTC.

V gene TRBV5-4 combines with J gene TRBJ1-1; TRBD1 matches at 11 bases. The germline V gene has CDR1 SGHNT and CDR2 YYREEE (reference sequence). After removal of 4 bases from V and 1 base from J, the junction contained 3 bases not matched to a gene. The CDR3 length is 15 residues. The CDR3 reads CASSRTGGRNTEAFF. CDR3 nucleotide sequence: TGTGCCAGCAGCCGGACAGGGGGCCGGAACACTGAAGCTTTCTTT.

This chain connects TRBV5-4 to TRBJ2-2; maybe TRBD2 (6 bases). The V end was cut by 4 bases, the J end by 5 bases, with 12 bases between. This CDR3 is built from 14 residues. Germline values: CDR1 SGHNT, CDR2 YYREEE (reference sequence). CDR3 DNA: TGTGCCAGCAGCCGGGGGTCGGGAACCGGGGAGCTGTTTTTT. Translated: CASSRGSGTGELFF.

The V gene is TRBV29-1, the J gene TRBJ1-1; no firm D call. Germline CDR1 and CDR2: SQVTM and ANQGSEA. V shed 0 bases and J shed 2 bases, with 10 bases lying between them. CDR3 length: 14 amino acids. The CDR3 DNA sequence: TGCAGCGTTGAAGATCCGGAGGTTAACACTGAAGCTTTCTTT. Translated, it gives CSVEDPEVNTEAFF.

This CDR3 is CASSPEGGSYNEQFF. CDR3 bases: TGTGCCAGCAGCCCCGAAGGGGGCTCCTACAATGAGCAGTTCTTC. The chain couples TRBV7-3 to TRBJ2-1, with D possibly being TRBD1 (6 bases). The germline CDR1 and CDR2 sequences are SGHTA and FQGTGA. The CDR3 covers 15 residues. Between the trimmed V and J ends, which lost 5 bases and 0 bases, there was a span of 11 bases.

This clone was observed a single time. The gene calls are TRBV9 and TRBJ2-5, with 10 bases that match TRBD2. There are 16 residues in the CDR3. J gave up 4 bases and V 3 bases, and 9 bases lay outside the gene matches. Germline values: CDR1 SGDLS, CDR2 YYNGEE. As DNA, the CDR3 is TGTGCCAGCAGCGAAGGGGTACTAGCGGGGTTAGAGACCCAGTACTTC. Its translation is CASSEGVLAGLETQYF. The full variable domain, completed using reference TRBV9 and TRBJ2-5, is DSGVTQTPKHLITATGQRVTLRCSPRSGDLSVYWYQQSLDQGLQFLIQYYNGEERAKGNILERFSAQQFPDLHSELNLSSLELGDSALYFCASSEGVLAGLETQYFGPGTRLLVL.

The J gene is TRBJ2-7, the V gene TRBV6-6; 8 positions match TRBD1. The V segment lost 5 bases and the J segment 3 bases; nucleotides outside the gene matches: 9. Germline CDR1 MNHNY, CDR2 SVGAGI (reference sequence). The CDR3 runs 15 residues. CDR3: CASSHMPGQVYEQYF. CDR3 nucleotides: TGTGCCAGCAGTCATATGCCGGGACAGGTCTACGAGCAGTACTTC.

The V gene is TRBV5-4, the J gene TRBJ2-1; perhaps TRBD1 as D (5 bases). Germline CDR1 and CDR2: SGHNT and YYREEE (reference sequence). The CDR3 runs to 15 residues. V was shortened by 0 bases and J by 0 bases, with 7 bases between the two germline ends. CDR3 nucleotides: TGTGCCAGCAGCTTGGATAGGGGCTCCTACAATGAGCAGTTCTTC. It encodes CASSLDRGSYNEQFF.

The rearrangement links TRBV6-5 to TRBJ1-1; D might be TRBD1 (6 bases). Germline-derived CDR1 and CDR2 are MNHEY and SVGAGI. Between the trimmed V and J ends, which lost 3 bases and 8 bases, there was a span of 16 bases. The CDR3 contains 14 residues. The CDR3 reads CASSYNFGGQEAFF. CDR3 bases: TGTGCCAGCAGTTATAATTTCGGGGGGCAGGAAGCTTTCTTT.

The chain joins TRBV4-3 to TRBJ1-4; TRBD1 agrees at 7 bases. V shed 4 bases and J 2 bases; nucleotides not matched to a gene: 7. The CDR3 extends over 16 amino acids. The germline CDR1 and CDR2 sequences are LGHNA and YSLEER. The CDR3 nucleotides read TGCGCCAGCAGCCGGCTGACAGGGTTGACTAATGAAAAACTGTTTTTT. It specifies CASSRLTGLTNEKLFF.

This chain uses TRBV7-8 with TRBJ2-1, with D maybe TRBD2 (6 bases). Trimming removed 3 bases from V and 3 bases from J, with 15 bases in between. Germline CDR1 and CDR2: SGHVS and FQNEAQ. The CDR3 has 16 residues. CDR3 region: CASSFSATDYYNEQFF. Here the CDR3 DNA reads TGTGCCAGCAGCTTTTCAGCCACGGACTACTACAATGAGCAGTTCTTC.

This chain connects TRBV28 to TRBJ1-1, with a possible D match to TRBD1 (6 bases). Germline V gene sequence: CDR1 MDHEN, CDR2 SYDVKM. The CDR3 is 17 amino acids. V lost 7 bases, J lost 1 base, and 22 bases lay in between. CDR3 sequence (DNA): TGTGCCAGCAATCTCCGAGGGATGAGACAGGAGAACACTGAAGCTTTCTTT. Protein product: CASNLRGMRQENTEAFF.